The TCR beta chain described here comes from a study of T-cell memory formation after mild COVID-19. Looking at the study overall: Among the donors, TCR clusters were largely specific to each donor.

Employing constant-segment primers, 5'RACE generated TCR alpha and TCR beta cDNA libraries bearing sample barcodes and UMIs. MiXCR, applied by TCRdb to the 5' RACE reads, yields one record per CDR3 protein. The repertoire holds hundreds of thousands of distinct CDR3 sequences, with about a sixth as singletons. Study outcomes and limitations: What remained unconfirmed was the SARS-CoV-2 specificity of second-wave clones peaking on day 37. Contracting CD4+ clones were located mainly in CM and EM, and CD8+ clones in EMRA.

V was pared by 10 bases and J by 6 bases, with 10 bases between. This CDR3 has 12 amino acids. Per germline, CDR1 MDHEN and CDR2 SYDVKM. This clonotype has ten or more counts. Its antigen is not known. The TCR originated in a man younger than 30 who had mild COVID-19 (a few samples of this study predate the infection). Cell type and time point are not known. Sequences were obtained from PBMCs or a T cell subset sorted from them (not recorded which). The chain recombines TRBV28 with TRBJ1-6; tentatively, D is TRBD1 (5 bases). The CDR3 is CATDSSNSPLHF. The DNA of the CDR3 is TGTGCCACCGACAGCAGTAATTCACCCCTCCACTTT.